The T cell receptor (beta chain) described here comes from a study of blood T cell repertoires in COVID-19. Study summary: Italy, Spain and the United States were the sources of the convalescent and acute COVID-19 samples. Sources were T cells, B-cell-depleted T cells, or PBMCs; the material itself was cDNA or gDNA.

The junction had 12 bases not matched to a gene; V was cut back by 10 bases and J by 1 base. The CDR3 runs to 17 residues. Germline CDR1 reads ENHRY; CDR2 reads SYGVKD. Authors' methods: Estimation of nucleated cell counts was performed using reference gene primer amplification. Measured with immunoSEQ multiplex PCR; TCRdb has only the in-frame clones, and not every one. That table gives V, J and clone size, and the DNA gave D and trimming. The top ten clones hold around 3.9% of a sample with under 60,000 clones, 90% of them seen once. The chain uses TRBV10-3 and TRBJ2-7, with TRBD2 matching over 14 bases. The receptor was isolated from a man aged 45-60 years with acute or convalescent COVID-19. The specimen was peripheral blood. CDR3 loop: CATLGLAGVTNSYEQYF. The CDR3 DNA follows: TGTGCCACCCTGGGACTAGCGGGAGTTACGAATTCCTACGAGCAGTACTTC.